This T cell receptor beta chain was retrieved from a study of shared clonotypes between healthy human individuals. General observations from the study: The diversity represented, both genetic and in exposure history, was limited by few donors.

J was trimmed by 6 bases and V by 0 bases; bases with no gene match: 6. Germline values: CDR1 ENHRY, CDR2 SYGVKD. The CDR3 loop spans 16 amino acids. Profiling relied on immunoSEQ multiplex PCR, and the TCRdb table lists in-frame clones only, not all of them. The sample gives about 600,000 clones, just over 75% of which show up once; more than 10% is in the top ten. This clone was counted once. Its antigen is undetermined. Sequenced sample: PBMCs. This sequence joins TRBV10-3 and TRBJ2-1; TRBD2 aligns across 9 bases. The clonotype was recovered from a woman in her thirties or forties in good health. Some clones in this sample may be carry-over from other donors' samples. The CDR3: CAISESESGGLNEQFF. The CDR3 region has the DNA TGTGCCATCAGTGAGTCGGAAAGCGGGGGGCTCAATGAGCAGTTCTTC.